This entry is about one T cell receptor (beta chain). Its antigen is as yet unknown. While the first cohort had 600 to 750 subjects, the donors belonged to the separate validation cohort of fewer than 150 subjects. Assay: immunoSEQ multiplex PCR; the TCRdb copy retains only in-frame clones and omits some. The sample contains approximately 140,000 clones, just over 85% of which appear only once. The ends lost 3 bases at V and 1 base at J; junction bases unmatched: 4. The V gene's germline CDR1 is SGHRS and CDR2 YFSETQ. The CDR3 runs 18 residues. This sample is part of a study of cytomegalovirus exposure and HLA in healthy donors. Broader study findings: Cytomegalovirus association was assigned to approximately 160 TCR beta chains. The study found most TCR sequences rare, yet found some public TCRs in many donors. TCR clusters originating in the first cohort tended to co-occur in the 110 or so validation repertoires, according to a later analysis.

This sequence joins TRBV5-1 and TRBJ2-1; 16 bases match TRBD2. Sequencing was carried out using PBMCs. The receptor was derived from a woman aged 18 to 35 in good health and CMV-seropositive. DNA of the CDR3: TGCGCCAGCAGCTCGGGACTAGCGGGAGGGCCATCCTACAATGAGCAGTTCTTC. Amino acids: CASSSGLAGGPSYNEQFF.